A selection of T cell receptor beta chains follows, all from one sample in a study of control samples from healthy donors and cancer patients. TCRdb's table, derived via immunoSEQ multiplex PCR, lists solely in-frame clones and lacks some. The profile shows roughly 76,000 clones, roughly 94% of them singletons. The sample taken for sequencing was blood. The receptors were sampled from a woman in her 40s in good health. The CDR3 runs from the conserved cysteine through the conserved F or W. The order of the fields is CDR3 protein, CDR3 DNA, V gene, CDR3 length, J gene, D gene, clone size. D genes are given only for firm matches. Only part of the rows carry a size: once, few, many, or a class if the clone is expanded.

CDR3 protein: CASSFLQQETQYF; CDR3 DNA: TGTGCCAGCAGCTTCCTCCAGCAAGAGACCCAGTACTTC; V gene: TRBV7-2; CDR3 length: 13; J gene: TRBJ2-5; D gene: -; clone size: -
CDR3 protein: CASSLGQIGRETQYF; CDR3 DNA: TGTGCCAGCAGCTTGGGACAGATCGGGAGGGAGACCCAGTACTTC; V gene: TRBV5-8; CDR3 length: 15; J gene: TRBJ2-5; D gene: TRBD2; clone size: -
CDR3 protein: CASGPWTEEAFF; CDR3 DNA: TGTGCTAGTGGTCCCTGGACAGAGGAAGCTTTCTTT; V gene: TRBV12-5; CDR3 length: 12; J gene: TRBJ1-1; D gene: -; clone size: few
CDR3 protein: CASRNPGTSHNNEQFF; CDR3 DNA: TGTGCCAGCAGAAACCCCGGGACTAGCCATAACAATGAGCAGTTCTTC; V gene: TRBV7-9; CDR3 length: 16; J gene: TRBJ2-1; D gene: TRBD2; clone size: -
CDR3 protein: CASSLIQSTEAFF; CDR3 DNA: TGTGCCAGCAGTTTAATACAGAGCACTGAAGCTTTCTTT; V gene: TRBV12-3/TRBV12-4; CDR3 length: 13; J gene: TRBJ1-1; D gene: -; clone size: -
CDR3 protein: CASSFTWGKDQPQHF; CDR3 DNA: TGTGCCAGCAGTTTTACGTGGGGGAAGGATCAGCCCCAGCATTTT; V gene: TRBV27; CDR3 length: 15; J gene: TRBJ1-5; D gene: -; clone size: once
CDR3 protein: CASSIRTVYQPQHF; CDR3 DNA: TGTGCCAGTAGTATTAGGACAGTTTATCAGCCCCAGCATTTT; V gene: TRBV19; CDR3 length: 14; J gene: TRBJ1-5; D gene: -; clone size: -
CDR3 protein: CASSPSGYGYTF; CDR3 DNA: TGTGCCAGCAGCCCTTCTGGGTATGGCTACACCTTC; V gene: TRBV7-2; CDR3 length: 12; J gene: TRBJ1-2; D gene: -; clone size: -
CDR3 protein: CASSTIPRQGENYGYTF; CDR3 DNA: TGTGCCAGTAGTACCATCCCCCGACAGGGGGAAAACTATGGCTACACCTTC; V gene: TRBV19; CDR3 length: 17; J gene: TRBJ1-2; D gene: TRBD1; clone size: -
CDR3 protein: CASSLIRQGHILNTEAFF; CDR3 DNA: TGTGCCAGCAGCTTGATTCGACAGGGACACATACTGAACACTGAAGCTTTCTTT; V gene: TRBV5-7; CDR3 length: 18; J gene: TRBJ1-1; D gene: TRBD1; clone size: -
CDR3 protein: CASSLGVGSGNTIYF; CDR3 DNA: TGTGCCAGCAGCTTAGGTGTGGGTTCGGGAAACACCATATATTTT; V gene: TRBV11-2; CDR3 length: 15; J gene: TRBJ1-3; D gene: -; clone size: -
CDR3 protein: CASSSLVQETQYF; CDR3 DNA: TGTGCCAGCAGTTCCCTAGTTCAAGAGACCCAGTACTTC; V gene: TRBV27; CDR3 length: 13; J gene: TRBJ2-5; D gene: -; clone size: -
CDR3 protein: CASSFESYGYTF; CDR3 DNA: TGTGCCAGCAGTTTCGAGAGCTATGGCTACACCTTC; V gene: TRBV28; CDR3 length: 12; J gene: TRBJ1-2; D gene: -; clone size: -
CDR3 protein: CASISYEQYF; CDR3 DNA: TGTGCCAGCATCTCCTACGAGCAGTACTTC; V gene: TRBV2; CDR3 length: 10; J gene: TRBJ2-7; D gene: -; clone size: -
CDR3 protein: CASRSGNSNQPQHF; CDR3 DNA: TGCGCCAGCAGAAGTGGGAACAGCAATCAGCCCCAGCATTTT; V gene: TRBV5-1; CDR3 length: 14; J gene: TRBJ1-5; D gene: -; clone size: -
CDR3 protein: CASTPGSIGLLGYTF; CDR3 DNA: TGTGCCAGCACCCCAGGGTCTATCGGTTTGTTGGGCTACACCTTC; V gene: TRBV9; CDR3 length: 15; J gene: TRBJ1-2; D gene: -; clone size: -
CDR3 protein: CASSFFGQGGTEAFF; CDR3 DNA: TGTGCCAGCAGCTTCTTTGGACAGGGCGGGACTGAAGCTTTCTTT; V gene: TRBV13; CDR3 length: 15; J gene: TRBJ1-1; D gene: TRBD1; clone size: -
CDR3 protein: CASSTQRTGGETQYF; CDR3 DNA: TGTGCCAGTAGTACACAACGGACAGGGGGGGAGACCCAGTACTTC; V gene: TRBV19; CDR3 length: 15; J gene: TRBJ2-5; D gene: TRBD1; clone size: once
CDR3 protein: CASSLGPQNIQYF; CDR3 DNA: TGCGCCAGCAGCTTAGGGCCTCAAAACATTCAGTACTTC; V gene: TRBV5-1; CDR3 length: 13; J gene: TRBJ2-4; D gene: -; clone size: -
CDR3 protein: CASSIGPSGIANEQFF; CDR3 DNA: TGTGCCAGTAGTATAGGGCCTAGCGGGATCGCCAATGAGCAGTTCTTC; V gene: TRBV19; CDR3 length: 16; J gene: TRBJ2-1; D gene: TRBD2; clone size: few
CDR3 protein: CASSQGGVETQYF; CDR3 DNA: TGTGCCAGCAGCCAAGGAGGGGTGGAGACCCAGTACTTC; V gene: TRBV7-3; CDR3 length: 13; J gene: TRBJ2-5; D gene: -; clone size: -
CDR3 protein: CASSLGAVTTKNIQYF; CDR3 DNA: TGTGCCAGCAGCTTGGGGGCGGTCACTACCAAAAACATTCAGTACTTC; V gene: TRBV7-6; CDR3 length: 16; J gene: TRBJ2-4; D gene: -; clone size: once
CDR3 protein: CASSDGGGTEAFF; CDR3 DNA: TGCGCCAGCAGTGACGGCGGGGGCACTGAAGCTTTCTTT; V gene: TRBV10-2; CDR3 length: 13; J gene: TRBJ1-1; D gene: -; clone size: -
CDR3 protein: CASSIKGLTFYEQYF; CDR3 DNA: TGTGCCAGCAGCATAAAGGGACTAACTTTCTACGAGCAGTACTTC; V gene: TRBV21-1; CDR3 length: 15; J gene: TRBJ2-7; D gene: -; clone size: -
CDR3 protein: CASSSQRVRSGHTYEQYF; CDR3 DNA: TGTGCCAGTAGTAGCCAACGAGTACGGAGCGGACATACCTACGAGCAGTACTTC; V gene: TRBV19; CDR3 length: 18; J gene: TRBJ2-7; D gene: -; clone size: -
CDR3 protein: CASSESSRYSGNTIYF; CDR3 DNA: TGCGCCAGCAGTGAGTCGAGCAGATACTCTGGAAACACCATATATTTT; V gene: TRBV10-1; CDR3 length: 16; J gene: TRBJ1-3; D gene: -; clone size: once
CDR3 protein: CASNLVSGGNTEAFF; CDR3 DNA: TGTGCCAGCAACCTAGTCTCCGGGGGGAACACTGAAGCTTTCTTT; V gene: TRBV28; CDR3 length: 15; J gene: TRBJ1-1; D gene: -; clone size: -
CDR3 protein: CASSLRSTGITEAFF; CDR3 DNA: TGTGCCAGCAGCTTACGGTCGACAGGCATCACTGAAGCTTTCTTT; V gene: TRBV13; CDR3 length: 15; J gene: TRBJ1-1; D gene: -; clone size: -
CDR3 protein: CASRTLSGANTEAFF; CDR3 DNA: TGTGCCAGCAGGACCCTCTCGGGGGCCAACACTGAAGCTTTCTTT; V gene: TRBV11-2; CDR3 length: 15; J gene: TRBJ1-1; D gene: -; clone size: -
CDR3 protein: CASSQDGAGWGLEQYF; CDR3 DNA: TGTGCCAGCAGCCAAGATGGGGCAGGGTGGGGGCTGGAGCAGTACTTC; V gene: TRBV4-2; CDR3 length: 16; J gene: TRBJ2-7; D gene: -; clone size: few
CDR3 protein: CASSPYGTTNEKLFF; CDR3 DNA: TGCGCCAGCAGCCCCTACGGGACAACTAATGAAAAACTGTTTTTT; V gene: TRBV5-1; CDR3 length: 15; J gene: TRBJ1-4; D gene: -; clone size: -
CDR3 protein: CASTDSYNQPQHF; CDR3 DNA: TGTGCCAGCACCGACAGTTACAATCAGCCCCAGCATTTT; V gene: TRBV7-9; CDR3 length: 13; J gene: TRBJ1-5; D gene: -; clone size: -
CDR3 protein: CASSGWADFSYEQYF; CDR3 DNA: TGTGCCAGCAGCGGCTGGGCGGACTTCTCCTACGAGCAGTACTTC; V gene: TRBV7-6; CDR3 length: 15; J gene: TRBJ2-7; D gene: -; clone size: -
CDR3 protein: CASTEAGYTEAFF; CDR3 DNA: TGTGCCAGTACCGAGGCAGGCTATACTGAAGCTTTCTTT; V gene: TRBV19; CDR3 length: 13; J gene: TRBJ1-1; D gene: -; clone size: -
CDR3 protein: CASSGGYYGYTF; CDR3 DNA: TGTGCCAGCTCGGGCGGATACTATGGCTACACCTTC; V gene: TRBV27; CDR3 length: 12; J gene: TRBJ1-2; D gene: -; clone size: -
CDR3 protein: CASSPGNTEAFF; CDR3 DNA: TGCGCCAGTTCCCCCGGGAACACTGAAGCTTTCTTT; V gene: TRBV5-1; CDR3 length: 12; J gene: TRBJ1-1; D gene: -; clone size: -
CDR3 protein: CASSFGVRGLQETQYF; CDR3 DNA: TGTGCCAGCAGCTTCGGGGTCCGGGGACTTCAAGAGACCCAGTACTTC; V gene: TRBV7-2; CDR3 length: 16; J gene: TRBJ2-5; D gene: -; clone size: -
CDR3 protein: CASSEGTGPYSNQPQHF; CDR3 DNA: TGTGCCAGCAGTGAAGGGACCGGGCCTTATAGCAATCAGCCCCAGCATTTT; V gene: TRBV6-1; CDR3 length: 17; J gene: TRBJ1-5; D gene: -; clone size: few
CDR3 protein: CASRIQGAGPYEQYF; CDR3 DNA: TGTGCCAGCAGGATCCAAGGGGCCGGTCCCTACGAGCAGTACTTC; V gene: TRBV2; CDR3 length: 15; J gene: TRBJ2-7; D gene: -; clone size: -
CDR3 protein: CASSLELAGAVSTDTQYF; CDR3 DNA: TGTGCTAGCAGCTTAGAACTAGCGGGGGCCGTAAGCACAGATACGCAGTATTTT; V gene: TRBV7-7; CDR3 length: 18; J gene: TRBJ2-3; D gene: TRBD2; clone size: -
CDR3 protein: CASSPNGLNTEAFF; CDR3 DNA: TGTGCCAGCAGCCCAAATGGGTTGAACACTGAAGCTTTCTTT; V gene: TRBV11-2; CDR3 length: 14; J gene: TRBJ1-1; D gene: -; clone size: -
CDR3 protein: CASSAGGNEKLFF; CDR3 DNA: TGCGCCAGCAGTGCCGGGGGCAACGAAAAACTGTTTTTT; V gene: TRBV10-1; CDR3 length: 13; J gene: TRBJ1-4; D gene: -; clone size: -
CDR3 protein: CASSLVLAGTDTQYF; CDR3 DNA: TGTGCCAGCAGCTTAGTTCTAGCGGGCACAGATACGCAGTATTTT; V gene: TRBV7-2; CDR3 length: 15; J gene: TRBJ2-3; D gene: TRBD2; clone size: -
CDR3 protein: CASSLVAGVGYNEQFF; CDR3 DNA: TGTGCCAGCTCACTAGTAGCGGGAGTGGGATACAATGAGCAGTTCTTC; V gene: TRBV18; CDR3 length: 16; J gene: TRBJ2-1; D gene: TRBD2; clone size: -
CDR3 protein: CASSQGRVSDGAEAFF; CDR3 DNA: TGCGCCAGCAGCCAAGGAAGGGTATCGGATGGGGCTGAAGCTTTCTTT; V gene: TRBV4-1; CDR3 length: 16; J gene: TRBJ1-1; D gene: -; clone size: -
CDR3 protein: CASSPGLVETQYF; CDR3 DNA: TGTGCCAGCAGCCCCGGCTTGGTTGAGACCCAGTACTTC; V gene: TRBV7-2; CDR3 length: 13; J gene: TRBJ2-5; D gene: -; clone size: -
CDR3 protein: CASSSVGGAGGNTIYF; CDR3 DNA: TGTGCCAGCAGCTCAGTAGGGGGGGCTGGAGGAAACACCATATATTTT; V gene: TRBV7-9; CDR3 length: 16; J gene: TRBJ1-3; D gene: -; clone size: -
CDR3 protein: CASSIGTSGYEQYF; CDR3 DNA: TGTGCCAGCAGCATAGGGACTAGCGGATACGAGCAGTACTTC; V gene: TRBV5-6; CDR3 length: 14; J gene: TRBJ2-7; D gene: TRBD2; clone size: -
CDR3 protein: CASSSPGLMRGEGNEQFF; CDR3 DNA: TGTGCCAGCAGCTCGCCCGGGTTGATGCGCGGGGAGGGGAATGAGCAGTTCTTC; V gene: TRBV5-8; CDR3 length: 18; J gene: TRBJ2-1; D gene: TRBD2; clone size: -
CDR3 protein: CASSPGLLRYQETQYF; CDR3 DNA: TGTGCCAGCAGCCCGGGACTCCTTAGATACCAAGAGACCCAGTACTTC; V gene: TRBV7-9; CDR3 length: 16; J gene: TRBJ2-5; D gene: -; clone size: -
CDR3 protein: CAISDMGTSGNNEQFF; CDR3 DNA: TGTGCCATCAGTGACATGGGGACTAGCGGCAACAATGAGCAGTTCTTC; V gene: TRBV10-3; CDR3 length: 16; J gene: TRBJ2-1; D gene: TRBD2; clone size: once
CDR3 protein: CASYRSYSNQPQHF; CDR3 DNA: TGTGCCAGTTACAGGTCATATAGCAATCAGCCCCAGCATTTT; V gene: TRBV19; CDR3 length: 14; J gene: TRBJ1-5; D gene: -; clone size: -
CDR3 protein: CASSHRYSGGAYEQFF; CDR3 DNA: TGCGCCAGCAGCCATCGTTATAGCGGGGGGGCCTATGAGCAGTTCTTC; V gene: TRBV4-3; CDR3 length: 16; J gene: TRBJ2-1; D gene: TRBD2; clone size: -
CDR3 protein: CASSLGSTGGGETQYF; CDR3 DNA: TGTGCCAGCAGCTTAGGAAGTACGGGGGGCGGAGAGACCCAGTACTTC; V gene: TRBV7-7; CDR3 length: 16; J gene: TRBJ2-5; D gene: -; clone size: -
CDR3 protein: CATSSYNEQFF; CDR3 DNA: TGTGCCACCAGTTCTTACAATGAGCAGTTCTTC; V gene: TRBV24-1; CDR3 length: 11; J gene: TRBJ2-1; D gene: -; clone size: -
CDR3 protein: CATSRVVKTEAFF; CDR3 DNA: TGTGCCACCAGCAGAGTCGTAAAAACTGAAGCTTTCTTT; V gene: TRBV15; CDR3 length: 13; J gene: TRBJ1-1; D gene: -; clone size: -